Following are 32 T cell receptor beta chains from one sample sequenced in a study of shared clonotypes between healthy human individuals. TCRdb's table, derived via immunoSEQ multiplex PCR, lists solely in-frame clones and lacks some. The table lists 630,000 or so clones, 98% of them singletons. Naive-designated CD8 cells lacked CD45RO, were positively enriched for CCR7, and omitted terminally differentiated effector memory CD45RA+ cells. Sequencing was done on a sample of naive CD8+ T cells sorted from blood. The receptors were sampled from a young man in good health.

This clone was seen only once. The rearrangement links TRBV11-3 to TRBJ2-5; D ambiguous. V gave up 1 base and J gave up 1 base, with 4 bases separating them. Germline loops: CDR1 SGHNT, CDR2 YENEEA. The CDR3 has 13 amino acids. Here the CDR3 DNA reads TGTGCCAGCAGCTTAGGTCCCCAAGAGACCCAGTACTTC. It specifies CASSLGPQETQYF.

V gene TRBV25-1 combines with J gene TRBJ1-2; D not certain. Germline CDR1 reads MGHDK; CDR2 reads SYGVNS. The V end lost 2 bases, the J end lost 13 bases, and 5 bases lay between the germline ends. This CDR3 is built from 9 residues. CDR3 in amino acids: CASSEPPTF. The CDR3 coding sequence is TGTGCCAGCAGTGAACCCCCCACCTTC.

The CDR3 coding sequence is TGTGCCAGCAGCGGCGGGACCCATCCCTCCTACGAGCAGTACTTC. It encodes CASSGGTHPSYEQYF. The chain carries TRBV9 and TRBJ2-7; D is possibly TRBD2 (6 bases). Deletions cut 3 bases from V and 0 bases from J, with 13 bases between. There are 15 residues in the CDR3. Germline CDR1 SGDLS, CDR2 YYNGEE.

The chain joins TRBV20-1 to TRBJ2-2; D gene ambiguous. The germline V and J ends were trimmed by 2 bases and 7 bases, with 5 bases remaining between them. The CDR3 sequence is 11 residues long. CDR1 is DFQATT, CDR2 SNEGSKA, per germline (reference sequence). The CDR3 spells CSARMGGELFF. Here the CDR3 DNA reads TGCAGTGCTAGAATGGGCGGGGAGCTGTTTTTT.

The CDR3: CASSLGGASYNEQFF. The CDR3 region has the DNA TGTGCCAGCAGCTTAGGGGGTGCCTCCTACAATGAGCAGTTCTTC. V gene TRBV5-4 combines with J gene TRBJ2-1; maybe TRBD1 (6 bases). Germline lookup yields CDR1 SGHNT and CDR2 YYREEE (reference sequence). V lost 2 bases and J 0 bases, leaving 9 bases between the germline ends. CDR3 length: 15 amino acids.

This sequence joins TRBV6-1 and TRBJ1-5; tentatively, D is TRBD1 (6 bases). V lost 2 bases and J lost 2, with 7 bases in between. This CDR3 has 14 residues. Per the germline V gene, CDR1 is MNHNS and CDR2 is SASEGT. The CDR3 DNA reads TGTGCCAGCAGTGAAACAGGGCGCAATCAGCCCCAGCATTTT. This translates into CASSETGRNQPQHF.

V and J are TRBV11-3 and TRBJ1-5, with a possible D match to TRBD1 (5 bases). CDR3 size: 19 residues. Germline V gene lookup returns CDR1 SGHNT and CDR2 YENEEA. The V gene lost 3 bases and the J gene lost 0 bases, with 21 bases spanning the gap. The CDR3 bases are TGTGCCAGCAGCTTTAGGGGCAGGACCCAGCGTAATAGCAATCAGCCCCAGCATTTT. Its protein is CASSFRGRTQRNSNQPQHF.

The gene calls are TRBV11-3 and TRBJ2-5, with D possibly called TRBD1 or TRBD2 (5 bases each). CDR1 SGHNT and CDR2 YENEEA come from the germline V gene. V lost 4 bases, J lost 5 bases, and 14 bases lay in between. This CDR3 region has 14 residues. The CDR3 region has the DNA TGTGCCAGCAGCTCCCCGGGGCCAGCGGAGACCCAGTACTTC. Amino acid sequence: CASSSPGPAETQYF.

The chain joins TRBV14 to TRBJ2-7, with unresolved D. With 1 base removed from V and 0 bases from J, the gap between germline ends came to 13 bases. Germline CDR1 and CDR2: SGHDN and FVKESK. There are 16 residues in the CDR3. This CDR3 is CASSQVGSYSSYEQYF. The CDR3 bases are TGTGCCAGCAGCCAAGTGGGTAGCTATAGCTCCTACGAGCAGTACTTC.

The CDR3 protein is CATSRDGRTGPPSGNIQYF. The CDR3 nucleotides are TGTGCCACCAGCAGAGATGGGAGGACAGGTCCCCCATCGGGAAACATTCAGTACTTC. The J gene is TRBJ2-4, the V gene TRBV15, with D tentatively TRBD1 (7 bases). V was cut by 0 bases and J by 6 bases, with 24 bases left in between. The germline CDR1 and CDR2 sequences are LNHNV and YYDKDF (reference sequence). The CDR3 runs 19 residues.

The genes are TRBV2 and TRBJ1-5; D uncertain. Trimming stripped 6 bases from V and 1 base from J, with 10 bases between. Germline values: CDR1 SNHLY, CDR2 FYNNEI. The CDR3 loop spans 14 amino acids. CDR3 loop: CASSAWNSNQPQHF. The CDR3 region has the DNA TGTGCCAGCAGCGCTTGGAACAGCAATCAGCCCCAGCATTTT.

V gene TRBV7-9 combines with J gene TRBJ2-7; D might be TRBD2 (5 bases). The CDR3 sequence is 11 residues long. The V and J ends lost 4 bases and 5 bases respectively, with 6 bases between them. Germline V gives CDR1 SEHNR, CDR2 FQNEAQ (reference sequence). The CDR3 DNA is TGTGCCAGCAGCTCGCGGGACGAGCAGTACTTC. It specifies CASSSRDEQYF.

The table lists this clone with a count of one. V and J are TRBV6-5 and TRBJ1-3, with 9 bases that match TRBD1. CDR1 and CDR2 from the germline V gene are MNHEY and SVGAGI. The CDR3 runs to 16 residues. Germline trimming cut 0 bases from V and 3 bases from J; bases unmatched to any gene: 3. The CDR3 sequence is CASSYSTGGIGNTIYF. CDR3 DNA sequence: TGTGCCAGCAGTTACTCTACAGGGGGCATTGGAAACACCATATATTTT.

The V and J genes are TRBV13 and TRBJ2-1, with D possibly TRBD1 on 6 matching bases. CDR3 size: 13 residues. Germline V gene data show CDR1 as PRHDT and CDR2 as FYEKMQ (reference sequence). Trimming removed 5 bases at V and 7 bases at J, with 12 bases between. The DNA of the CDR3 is TGTGCCAGCAGCAATGTCGACAGGAATGAGCAGTTCTTC. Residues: CASSNVDRNEQFF.

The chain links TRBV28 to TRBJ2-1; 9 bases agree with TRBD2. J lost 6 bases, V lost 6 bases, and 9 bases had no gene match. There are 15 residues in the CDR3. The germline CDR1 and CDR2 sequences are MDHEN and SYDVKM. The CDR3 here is CASRYSGLASNEQFF. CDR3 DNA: TGTGCCAGCAGATACTCCGGACTAGCGAGCAATGAGCAGTTCTTC. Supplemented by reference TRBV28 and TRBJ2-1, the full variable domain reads DVKVTQSSRYLVKRTGEKVFLECVQDMDHENMFWYRQDPGLGLRLIYFSYDVKMKEKGDIPEGYSVSREKKERFSLILESASTNQTSMYLCASRYSGLASNEQFFGPGTRLTVL.

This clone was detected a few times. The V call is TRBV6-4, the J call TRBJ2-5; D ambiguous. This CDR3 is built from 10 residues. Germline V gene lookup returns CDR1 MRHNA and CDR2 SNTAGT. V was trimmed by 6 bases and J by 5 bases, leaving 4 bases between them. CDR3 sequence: CASRVETQYF. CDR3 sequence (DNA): TGTGCCAGCAGGGTGGAGACCCAGTACTTC.

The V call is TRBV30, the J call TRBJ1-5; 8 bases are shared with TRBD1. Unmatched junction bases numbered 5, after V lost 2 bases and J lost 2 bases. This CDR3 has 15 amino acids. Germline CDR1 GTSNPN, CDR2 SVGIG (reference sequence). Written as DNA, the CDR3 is TGTGCCTGGAGTATCTTGACAGGGGGCAATCAGCCCCAGCATTTT. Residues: CAWSILTGGNQPQHF.

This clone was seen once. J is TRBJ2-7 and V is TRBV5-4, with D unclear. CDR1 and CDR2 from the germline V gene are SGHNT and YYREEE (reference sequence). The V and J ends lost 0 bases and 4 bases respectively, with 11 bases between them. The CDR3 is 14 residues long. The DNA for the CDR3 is TGTGCCAGCAGCTTGGGGGGTCAAGTATACGAGCAGTACTTC. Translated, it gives CASSLGGQVYEQYF.

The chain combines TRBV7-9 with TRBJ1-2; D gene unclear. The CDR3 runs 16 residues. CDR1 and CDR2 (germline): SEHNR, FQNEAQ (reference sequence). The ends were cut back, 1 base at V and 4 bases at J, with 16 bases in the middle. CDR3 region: CASSLVLGGPSYGYTF. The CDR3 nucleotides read TGTGCCAGCAGCTTAGTGCTCGGAGGCCCATCCTATGGCTACACCTTC.

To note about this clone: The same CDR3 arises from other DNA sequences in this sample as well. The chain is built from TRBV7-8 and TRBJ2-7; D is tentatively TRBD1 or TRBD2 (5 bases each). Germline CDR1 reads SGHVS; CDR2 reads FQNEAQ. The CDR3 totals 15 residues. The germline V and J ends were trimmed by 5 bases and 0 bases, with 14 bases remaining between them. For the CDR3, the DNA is TGTGCCAGCAGCCCCGGGACGGGAAGCTCCTACGAGCAGTACTTC. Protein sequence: CASSPGTGSSYEQYF.

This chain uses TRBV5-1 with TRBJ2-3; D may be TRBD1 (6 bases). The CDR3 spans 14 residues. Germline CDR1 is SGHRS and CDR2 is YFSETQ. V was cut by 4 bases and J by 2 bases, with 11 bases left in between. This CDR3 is CASSLDSFTDTQYF. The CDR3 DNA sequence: TGCGCCAGCAGCCTGGACAGTTTCACAGATACGCAGTATTTT.

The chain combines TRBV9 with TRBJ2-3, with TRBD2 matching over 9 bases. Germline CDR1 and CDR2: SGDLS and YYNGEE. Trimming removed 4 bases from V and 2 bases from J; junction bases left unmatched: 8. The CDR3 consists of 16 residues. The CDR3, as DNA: TGTGCCAGCAGCCCTCTGGGACTAGCTATCACAGATACGCAGTATTTT. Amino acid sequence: CASSPLGLAITDTQYF.

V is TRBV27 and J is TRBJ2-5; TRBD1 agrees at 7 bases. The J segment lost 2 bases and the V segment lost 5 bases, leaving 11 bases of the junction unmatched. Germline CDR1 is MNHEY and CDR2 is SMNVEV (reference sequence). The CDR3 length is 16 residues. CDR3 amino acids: CASSLTGRPGQETQYF. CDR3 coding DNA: TGTGCCAGCAGTCTGACAGGGCGCCCCGGACAAGAGACCCAGTACTTC.

DNA of the CDR3: TGCAGCCTCGCCCTTTCTAGCGACAAATACTACAATGAGCAGTTCTTC. Translation gives CSLALSSDKYYNEQFF. The chain recombines TRBV29-1 with TRBJ2-1; D is perhaps TRBD2 (6 bases). CDR3 length: 16 residues. V was clipped by 8 bases and J by 3 bases, with 23 bases between them. Germline-derived CDR1 and CDR2 are SQVTM and ANQGSEA.

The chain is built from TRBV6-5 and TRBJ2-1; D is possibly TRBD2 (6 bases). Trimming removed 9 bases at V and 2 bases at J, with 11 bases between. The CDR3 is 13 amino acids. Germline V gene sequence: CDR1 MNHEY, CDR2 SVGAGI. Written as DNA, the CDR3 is TGTGCCAGGGCGGGACCAACCTACAATGAGCAGTTCTTC. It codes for CARAGPTYNEQFF.

This CDR3 is CASSLNRGSNQPQHF. CDR3 DNA sequence: TGTGCCAGCAGCCTCAACCGGGGAAGCAATCAGCCCCAGCATTTT. This chain joins TRBV7-2 and TRBJ1-5; D is undetermined. Germline CDR1 reads SGHTA; CDR2 reads FQGNSA. The CDR3 runs to 15 residues. V was cut by 5 bases and J by 1 base, with 12 bases left in between.

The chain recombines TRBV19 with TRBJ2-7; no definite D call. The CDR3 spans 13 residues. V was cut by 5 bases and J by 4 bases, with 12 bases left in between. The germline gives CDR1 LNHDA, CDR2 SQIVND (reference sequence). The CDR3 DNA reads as TGTGCCAGTAGTTACGACGGAAAATACGAGCAGTACTTC. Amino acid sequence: CASSYDGKYEQYF.

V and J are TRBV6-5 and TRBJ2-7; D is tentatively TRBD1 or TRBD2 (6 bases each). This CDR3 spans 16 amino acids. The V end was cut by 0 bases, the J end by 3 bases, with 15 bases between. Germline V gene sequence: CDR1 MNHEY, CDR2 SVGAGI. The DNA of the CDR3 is TGTGCCAGCAGTTACTCGTGGGGGGCGCACCTCTACGAGCAGTACTTC. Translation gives CASSYSWGAHLYEQYF.

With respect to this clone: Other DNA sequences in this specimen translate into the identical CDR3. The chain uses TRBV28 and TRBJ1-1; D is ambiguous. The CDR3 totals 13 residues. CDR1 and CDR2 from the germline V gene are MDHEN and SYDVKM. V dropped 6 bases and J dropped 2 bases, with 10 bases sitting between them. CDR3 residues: CASRLGLNTEAFF. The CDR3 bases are TGTGCCAGCAGGCTAGGGTTAAACACTGAAGCTTTCTTT. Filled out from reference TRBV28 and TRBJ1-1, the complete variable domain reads DVKVTQSSRYLVKRTGEKVFLECVQDMDHENMFWYRQDPGLGLRLIYFSYDVKMKEKGDIPEGYSVSREKKERFSLILESASTNQTSMYLCASRLGLNTEAFFGQGTRLTVV.

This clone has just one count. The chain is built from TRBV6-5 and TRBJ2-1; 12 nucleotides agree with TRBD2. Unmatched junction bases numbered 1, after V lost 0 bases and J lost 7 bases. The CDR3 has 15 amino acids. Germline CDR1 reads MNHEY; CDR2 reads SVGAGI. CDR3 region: CASSYSTSGSNEQFF. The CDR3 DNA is TGTGCCAGCAGTTACTCGACTAGCGGGAGTAATGAGCAGTTCTTC.

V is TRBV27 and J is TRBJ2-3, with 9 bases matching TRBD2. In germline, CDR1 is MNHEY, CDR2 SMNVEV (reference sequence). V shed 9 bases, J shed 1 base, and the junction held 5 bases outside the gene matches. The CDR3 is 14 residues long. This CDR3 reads CASIAGVGTDTQYF. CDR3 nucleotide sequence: TGTGCCAGTATAGCGGGAGTGGGCACAGATACGCAGTATTTT.

CDR3 sequence (DNA): TGTGCCAGCAGCTTAGAGGGGGATTACGAGCAGTACTTC. Translation: CASSLEGDYEQYF. V gene TRBV7-9 combines with J gene TRBJ2-7, with D perhaps TRBD1 (6 bases). The CDR3 sequence is 13 residues long. Germline V lookup: CDR1 SEHNR, CDR2 FQNEAQ (reference sequence). V dropped 1 base and J dropped 4 bases, with 8 bases sitting between them.